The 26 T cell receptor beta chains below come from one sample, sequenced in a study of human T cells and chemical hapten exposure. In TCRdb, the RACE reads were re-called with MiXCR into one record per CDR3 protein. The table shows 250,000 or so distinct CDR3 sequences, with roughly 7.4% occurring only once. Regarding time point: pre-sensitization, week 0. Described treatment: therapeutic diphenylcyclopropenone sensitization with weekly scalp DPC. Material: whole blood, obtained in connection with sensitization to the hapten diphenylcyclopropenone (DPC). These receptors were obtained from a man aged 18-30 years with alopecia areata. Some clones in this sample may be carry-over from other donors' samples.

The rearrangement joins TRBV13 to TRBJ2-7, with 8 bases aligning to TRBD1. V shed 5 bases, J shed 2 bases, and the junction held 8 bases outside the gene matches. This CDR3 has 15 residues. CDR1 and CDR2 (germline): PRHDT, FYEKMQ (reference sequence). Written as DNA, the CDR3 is TGTGCCAGCAGCCTCCGCCGGACAGGGCCCTACGAGCAGTACTTC. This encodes CASSLRRTGPYEQYF. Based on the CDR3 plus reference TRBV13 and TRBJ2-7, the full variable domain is AAGVIQSPRHLIKEKRETATLKCYPIPRHDTVYWYQQGPGQDPQFLISFYEKMQSDKGSIPDRFSAQQFSDYHSELNMSSLELGDSALYFCASSLRRTGPYEQYFGPGTRLTVT.

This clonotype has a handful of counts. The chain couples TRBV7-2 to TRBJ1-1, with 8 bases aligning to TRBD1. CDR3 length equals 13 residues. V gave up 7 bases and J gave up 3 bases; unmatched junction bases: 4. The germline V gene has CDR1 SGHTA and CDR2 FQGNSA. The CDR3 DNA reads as TGTGCCAGCATCCCGACAGGGGACACTGAAGCTTTCTTT. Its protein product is CASIPTGDTEAFF.

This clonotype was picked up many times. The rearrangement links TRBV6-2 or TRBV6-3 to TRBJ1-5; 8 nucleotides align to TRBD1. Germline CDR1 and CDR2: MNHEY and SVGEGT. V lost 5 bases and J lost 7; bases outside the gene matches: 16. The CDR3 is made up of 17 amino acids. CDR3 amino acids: CASSLSLYSTGEQPQHF. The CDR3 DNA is TGTGCCAGCAGTCTTTCACTGTATTCGACAGGGGAACAGCCCCAGCATTTT.

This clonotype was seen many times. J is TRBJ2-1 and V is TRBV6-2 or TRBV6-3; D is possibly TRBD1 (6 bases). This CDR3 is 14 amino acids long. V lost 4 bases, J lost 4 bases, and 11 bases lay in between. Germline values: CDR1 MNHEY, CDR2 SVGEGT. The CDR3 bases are TGTGCCAGCAGTTCAGGGGACGGGTACAATGAGCAGTTCTTC. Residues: CASSSGDGYNEQFF.

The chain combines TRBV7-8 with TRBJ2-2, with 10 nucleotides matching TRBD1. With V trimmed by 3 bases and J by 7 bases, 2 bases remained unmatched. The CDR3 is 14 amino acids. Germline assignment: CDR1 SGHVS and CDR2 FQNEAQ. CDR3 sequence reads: CASSFDRGHGELFF. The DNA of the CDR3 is TGTGCCAGCAGCTTCGACAGGGGGCACGGGGAGCTGTTTTTT.

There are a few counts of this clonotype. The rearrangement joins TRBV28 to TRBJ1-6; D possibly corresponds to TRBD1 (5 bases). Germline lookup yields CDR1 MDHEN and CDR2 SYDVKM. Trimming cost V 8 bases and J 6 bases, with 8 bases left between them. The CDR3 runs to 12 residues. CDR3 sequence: CASQDSNSPLHF. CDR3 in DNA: TGTGCCAGCCAAGACAGTAATTCACCCCTCCACTTT.

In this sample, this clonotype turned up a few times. CDR3 protein: CASSEDRYLTGELFF. Written as DNA, the CDR3 is TGTGCCAGCAGTGAAGACAGGTACCTCACCGGGGAGCTGTTTTTT. The chain employs TRBV6-1 and TRBJ2-2; tentative D call: TRBD1 (5 bases). Germline CDR1 MNHNS, CDR2 SASEGT. Trimming removed 1 base from V and 4 bases from J, with 10 bases in between. CDR3 size: 15 residues.

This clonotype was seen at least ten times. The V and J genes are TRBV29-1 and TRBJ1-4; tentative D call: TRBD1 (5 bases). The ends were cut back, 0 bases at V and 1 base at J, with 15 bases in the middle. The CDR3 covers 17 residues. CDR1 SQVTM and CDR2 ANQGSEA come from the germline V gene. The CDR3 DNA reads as TGCAGCGTTGAAGATTGGGACGGGCAAAGAACTAATGAAAAACTGTTTTTT. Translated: CSVEDWDGQRTNEKLFF.

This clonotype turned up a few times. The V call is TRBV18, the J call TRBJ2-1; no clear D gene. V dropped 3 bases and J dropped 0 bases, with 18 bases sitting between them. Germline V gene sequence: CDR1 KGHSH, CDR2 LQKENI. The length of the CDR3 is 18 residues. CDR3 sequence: CASSPRRTEPSSYNEQFF. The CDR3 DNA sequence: TGTGCCAGCTCACCCCGAAGAACCGAGCCCAGCTCCTACAATGAGCAGTTCTTC.

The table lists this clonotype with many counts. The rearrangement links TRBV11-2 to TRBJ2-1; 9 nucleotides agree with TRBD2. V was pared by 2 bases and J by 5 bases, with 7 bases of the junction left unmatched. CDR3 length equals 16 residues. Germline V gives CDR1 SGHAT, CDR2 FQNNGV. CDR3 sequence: CASSLISGGPHNEQFF. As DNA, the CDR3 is TGTGCCAGCAGCTTAATCAGCGGGGGGCCGCACAATGAGCAGTTCTTC.

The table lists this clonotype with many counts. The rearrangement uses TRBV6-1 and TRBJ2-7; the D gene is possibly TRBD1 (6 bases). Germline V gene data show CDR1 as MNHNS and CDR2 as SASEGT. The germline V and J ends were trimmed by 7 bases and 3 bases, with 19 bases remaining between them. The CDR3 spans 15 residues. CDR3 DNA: TGTGCCAGCACCTCAGAGCCGGGACAATACTACGAGCAGTACGTC. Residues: CASTSEPGQYYEQYV.

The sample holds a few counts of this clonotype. The CDR3 DNA is TGCAGTGCTAGACCAATAGACCGCTTGAACACTGAAGCTTTCTTT. This encodes CSARPIDRLNTEAFF. The rearrangement uses TRBV20-1 and TRBJ1-1; D is unresolved. The V and J ends lost 2 bases and 0 bases respectively, with 13 bases between them. The CDR3 sequence is 15 residues long. Germline CDR1 and CDR2: DFQATT and SNEGSKA (reference sequence).

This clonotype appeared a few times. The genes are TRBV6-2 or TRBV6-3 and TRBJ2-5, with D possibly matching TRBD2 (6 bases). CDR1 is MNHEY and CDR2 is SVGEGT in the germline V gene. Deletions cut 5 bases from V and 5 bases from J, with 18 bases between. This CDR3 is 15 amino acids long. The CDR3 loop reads CASSQMTKAGETQYF. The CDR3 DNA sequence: TGTGCCAGCAGTCAAATGACGAAAGCGGGCGAGACCCAGTACTTC.

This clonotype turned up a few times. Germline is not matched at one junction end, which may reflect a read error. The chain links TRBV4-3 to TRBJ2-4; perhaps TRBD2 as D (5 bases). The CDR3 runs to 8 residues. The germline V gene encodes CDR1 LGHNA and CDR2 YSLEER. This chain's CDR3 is CASSQDSF. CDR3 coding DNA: TGCGCCAGCAGCCAGGACTCCTTC.

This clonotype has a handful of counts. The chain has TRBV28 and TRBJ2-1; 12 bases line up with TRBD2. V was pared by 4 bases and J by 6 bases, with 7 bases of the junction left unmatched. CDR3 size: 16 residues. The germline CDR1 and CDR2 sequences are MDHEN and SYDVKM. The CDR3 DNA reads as TGTGCCAGCAGTTGGGTCGGACTAGCGGGACCCAATGAGCAGTTCTTC. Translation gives CASSWVGLAGPNEQFF.

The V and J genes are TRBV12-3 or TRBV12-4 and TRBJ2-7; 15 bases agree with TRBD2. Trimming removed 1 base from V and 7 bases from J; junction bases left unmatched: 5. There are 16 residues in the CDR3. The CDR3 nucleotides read TGTGCCAGCAGTTTAGAGGGACTAGCGGGGGGTCGAGAGCAGTACTTC. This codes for CASSLEGLAGGREQYF.

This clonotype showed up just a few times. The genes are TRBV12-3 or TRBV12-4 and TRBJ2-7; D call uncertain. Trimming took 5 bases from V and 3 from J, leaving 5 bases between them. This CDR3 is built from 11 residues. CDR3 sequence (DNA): TGTGCCAGCAGTATCCTCTACGAGCAGTACTTC. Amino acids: CASSILYEQYF.

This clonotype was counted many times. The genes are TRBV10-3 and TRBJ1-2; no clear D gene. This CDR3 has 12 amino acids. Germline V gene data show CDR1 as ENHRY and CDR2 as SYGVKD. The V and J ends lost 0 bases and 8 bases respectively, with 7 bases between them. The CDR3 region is CAISESVRGYTF. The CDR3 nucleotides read TGTGCCATCAGTGAGTCCGTCCGGGGCTACACCTTC.

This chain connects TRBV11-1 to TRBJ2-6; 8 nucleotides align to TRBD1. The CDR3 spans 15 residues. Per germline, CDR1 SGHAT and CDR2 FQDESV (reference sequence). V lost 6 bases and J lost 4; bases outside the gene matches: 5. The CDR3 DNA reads TGTGCCAGCAGACCGACAGGGGTAGGGGCCAACGTCCTGACTTTC. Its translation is CASRPTGVGANVLTF.

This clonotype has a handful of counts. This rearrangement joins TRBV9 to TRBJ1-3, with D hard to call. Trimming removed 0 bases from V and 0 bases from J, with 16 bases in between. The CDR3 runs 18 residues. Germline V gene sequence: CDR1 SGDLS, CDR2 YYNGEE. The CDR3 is CASSVEIGMRNSGNTIYF. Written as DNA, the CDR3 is TGTGCCAGCAGCGTAGAAATAGGAATGAGGAACTCTGGAAACACCATATATTTT.

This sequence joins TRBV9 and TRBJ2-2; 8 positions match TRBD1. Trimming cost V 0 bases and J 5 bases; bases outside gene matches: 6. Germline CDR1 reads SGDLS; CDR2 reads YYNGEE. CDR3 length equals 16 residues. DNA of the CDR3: TGTGCCAGCAGCGTAGCTCCCAGGGGGCGAACCGGGGAGCTGTTTTTT. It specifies CASSVAPRGRTGELFF.

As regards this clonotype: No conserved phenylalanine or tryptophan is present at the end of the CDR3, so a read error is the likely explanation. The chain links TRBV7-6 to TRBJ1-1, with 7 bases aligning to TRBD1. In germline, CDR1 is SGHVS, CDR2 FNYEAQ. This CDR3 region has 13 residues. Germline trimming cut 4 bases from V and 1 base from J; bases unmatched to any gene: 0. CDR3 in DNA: TGTGCCAGCAGCTGGGACAGGAACACTGAAGCTTTCTCT. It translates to CASSWDRNTEAFS.

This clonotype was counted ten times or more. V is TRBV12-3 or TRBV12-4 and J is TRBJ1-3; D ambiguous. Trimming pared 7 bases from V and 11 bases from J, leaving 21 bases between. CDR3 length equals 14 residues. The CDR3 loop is CASTGRVRFNAIYF. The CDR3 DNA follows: TGTGCCAGCACCGGGCGCGTACGGTTCAACGCCATATATTTT.

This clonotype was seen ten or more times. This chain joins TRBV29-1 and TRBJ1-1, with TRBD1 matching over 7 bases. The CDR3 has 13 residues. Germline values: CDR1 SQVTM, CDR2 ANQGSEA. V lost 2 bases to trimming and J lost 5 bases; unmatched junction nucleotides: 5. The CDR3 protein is CSVENRGTTEAFF. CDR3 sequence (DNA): TGCAGCGTTGAAAACAGGGGAACGACTGAAGCTTTCTTT.

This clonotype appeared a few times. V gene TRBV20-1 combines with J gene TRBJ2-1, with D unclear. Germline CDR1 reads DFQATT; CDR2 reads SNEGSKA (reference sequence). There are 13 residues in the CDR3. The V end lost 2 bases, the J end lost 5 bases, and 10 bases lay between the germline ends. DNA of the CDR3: TGCAGTGCTAGAAGTCGGTACCACAATGAGCAGTTCTTC. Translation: CSARSRYHNEQFF.

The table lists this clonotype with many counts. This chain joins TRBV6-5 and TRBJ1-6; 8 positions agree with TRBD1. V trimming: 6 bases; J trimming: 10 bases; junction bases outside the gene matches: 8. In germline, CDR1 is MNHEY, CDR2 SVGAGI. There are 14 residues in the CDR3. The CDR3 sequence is CASRRTGTRSPLHF. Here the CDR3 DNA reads TGTGCCAGCAGGCGGACAGGGACAAGGTCACCCCTCCACTTT.